This TCR beta chain is drawn from a study of shared clonotypes between healthy human individuals. Sequencing used immunoSEQ multiplex PCR; TCRdb keeps in-frame clones, though not all of them. Of about 660,000 clones listed, approximately 79% are singletons. CDR1 is SNHLY and CDR2 is FYNNEI in the germline V gene. The trim removed 6 bases at V and 6 bases at J, leaving 10 bases unmatched. This CDR3 is built from 15 residues. The table lists this clone with a few counts. The antigen is undetermined. Study outcomes and limitations: Lower generation probabilities were found for non-shared clonotypes than for those shared by all four donors.

The TCR was taken from a woman between 25 and 40 years old in good health. Source material: memory CD4+ T cells sorted from blood. This sample's subset: CD45RA-negative fraction. This rearrangement joins TRBV2 to TRBJ2-2; TRBD1 matches 7 bases. CDR3 residues: CASRLTGQAPGELFF. For the CDR3, the DNA is TGTGCCAGCAGGTTAACCGGACAGGCCCCCGGGGAGCTGTTTTTT.